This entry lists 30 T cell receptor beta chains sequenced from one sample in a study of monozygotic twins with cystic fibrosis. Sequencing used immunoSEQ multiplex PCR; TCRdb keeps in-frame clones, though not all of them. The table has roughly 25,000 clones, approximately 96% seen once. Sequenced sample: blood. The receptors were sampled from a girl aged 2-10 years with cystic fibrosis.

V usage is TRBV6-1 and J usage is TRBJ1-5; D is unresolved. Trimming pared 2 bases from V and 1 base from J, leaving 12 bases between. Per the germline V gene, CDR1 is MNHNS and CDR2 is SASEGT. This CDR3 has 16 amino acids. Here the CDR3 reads CASSEYPAVSNQPQHF. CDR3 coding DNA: TGTGCCAGCAGTGAATATCCCGCGGTGAGCAATCAGCCCCAGCATTTT.

The CDR3 sequence is CASSRDGDYREAFF. In DNA form, the CDR3 reads TGTGCCAGCAGTCGCGACGGAGACTACAGGGAAGCTTTCTTT. This rearrangement joins TRBV27 to TRBJ1-1, with a weak D call TRBD1 (5 bases). The ends were cut back, 5 bases at V and 8 bases at J, with 18 bases in the middle. The CDR3 length is 14 residues. Germline V gene data show CDR1 as MNHEY and CDR2 as SMNVEV (reference sequence).

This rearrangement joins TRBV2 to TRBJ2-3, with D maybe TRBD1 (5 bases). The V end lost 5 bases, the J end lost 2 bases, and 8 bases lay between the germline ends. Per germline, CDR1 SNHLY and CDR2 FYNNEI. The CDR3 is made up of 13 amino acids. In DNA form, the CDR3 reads TGTGCCAGCAGTAGGGGCCCCACAGATACGCAGTATTTT. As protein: CASSRGPTDTQYF.

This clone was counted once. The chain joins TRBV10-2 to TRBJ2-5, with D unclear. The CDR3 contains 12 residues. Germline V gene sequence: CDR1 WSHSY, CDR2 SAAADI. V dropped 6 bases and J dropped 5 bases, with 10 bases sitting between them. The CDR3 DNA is TGCGCCAGCAGGACGAGGAAGGAGACCCAGTACTTC. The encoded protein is CASRTRKETQYF.

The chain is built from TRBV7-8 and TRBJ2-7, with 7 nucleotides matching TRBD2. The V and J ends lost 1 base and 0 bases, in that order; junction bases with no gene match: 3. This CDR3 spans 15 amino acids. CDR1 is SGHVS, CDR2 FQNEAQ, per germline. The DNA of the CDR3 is TGTGCCAGCAGCTTAGACAGCGGGGCCTCCTACGAGCAGTACTTC. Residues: CASSLDSGASYEQYF.

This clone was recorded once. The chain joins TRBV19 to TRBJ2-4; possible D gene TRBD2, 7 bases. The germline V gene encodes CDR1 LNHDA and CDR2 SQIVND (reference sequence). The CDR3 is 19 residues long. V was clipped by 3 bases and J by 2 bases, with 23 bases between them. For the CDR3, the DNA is TGTGCCAGTAGTATTCGCGGTACTTCGGGGGGCCAGCCCAAAAACATTCAGTACTTC. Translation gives CASSIRGTSGGQPKNIQYF.

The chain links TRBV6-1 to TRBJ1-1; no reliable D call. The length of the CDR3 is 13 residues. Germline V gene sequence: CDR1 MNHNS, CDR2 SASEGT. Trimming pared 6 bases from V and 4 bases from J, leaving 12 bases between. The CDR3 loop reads CASRERAVTEAFF. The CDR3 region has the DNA TGTGCCAGCAGGGAAAGGGCGGTCACTGAAGCTTTCTTT.

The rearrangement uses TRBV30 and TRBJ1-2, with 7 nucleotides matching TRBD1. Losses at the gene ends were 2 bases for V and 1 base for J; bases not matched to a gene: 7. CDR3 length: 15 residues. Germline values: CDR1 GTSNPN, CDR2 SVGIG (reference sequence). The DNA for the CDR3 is TGTGCCTGGAGTATAGGGGGCGGGGGTAACTATGGCTACACCTTC. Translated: CAWSIGGGGNYGYTF.

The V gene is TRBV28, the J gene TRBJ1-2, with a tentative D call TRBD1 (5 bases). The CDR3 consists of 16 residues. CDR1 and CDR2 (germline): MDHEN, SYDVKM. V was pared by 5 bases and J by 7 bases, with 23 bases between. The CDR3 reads CASSLPLQGLLPGYTF. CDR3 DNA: TGTGCCAGCAGTCTACCACTTCAGGGTCTACTTCCTGGCTACACCTTC.

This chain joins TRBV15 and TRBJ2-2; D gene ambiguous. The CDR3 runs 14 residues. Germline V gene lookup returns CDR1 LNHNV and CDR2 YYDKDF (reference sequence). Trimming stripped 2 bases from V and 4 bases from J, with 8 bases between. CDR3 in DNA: TGTGCCACCAGCAGATCAAGAGGCACCGGGGAGCTGTTTTTT. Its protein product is CATSRSRGTGELFF.

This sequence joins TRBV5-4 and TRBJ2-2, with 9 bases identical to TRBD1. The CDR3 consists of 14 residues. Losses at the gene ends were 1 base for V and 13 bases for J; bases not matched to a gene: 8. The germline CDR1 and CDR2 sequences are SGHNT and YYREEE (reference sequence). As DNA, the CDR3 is TGTGCCAGCAGCTTGCAGGGGACAGGGAGGGGGCTGTTTTTT. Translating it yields CASSLQGTGRGLFF.

CDR3: CASSLLSNEQFF. CDR3 nucleotide sequence: TGTGCCAGCAGCTTATTATCCAATGAGCAGTTCTTC. The chain employs TRBV7-9 and TRBJ2-1, with D hard to call. From germline, CDR1 is SEHNR and CDR2 FQNEAQ (reference sequence). There are 12 residues in the CDR3. Trimming stripped 2 bases from V and 6 bases from J, with 5 bases between.

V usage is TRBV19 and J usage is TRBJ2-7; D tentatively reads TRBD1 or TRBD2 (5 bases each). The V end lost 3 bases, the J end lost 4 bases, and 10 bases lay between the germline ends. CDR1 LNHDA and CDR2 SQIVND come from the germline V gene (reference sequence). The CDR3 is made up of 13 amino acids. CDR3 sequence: CASSIRGGYEQYF. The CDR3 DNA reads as TGTGCCAGTAGTATTCGGGGCGGGTACGAGCAGTACTTC.

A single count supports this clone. CDR3 sequence (DNA): TGTGCCAGCAGCTACAAGGAGCCTTGGGAGACCCAGTACTTC. Protein product: CASSYKEPWETQYF. This chain uses TRBV11-3 with TRBJ2-5, with D unresolved. There are 14 residues in the CDR3. V gave up 4 bases and J gave up 5 bases, with 14 bases separating them. Germline CDR1 and CDR2: SGHNT and YENEEA.

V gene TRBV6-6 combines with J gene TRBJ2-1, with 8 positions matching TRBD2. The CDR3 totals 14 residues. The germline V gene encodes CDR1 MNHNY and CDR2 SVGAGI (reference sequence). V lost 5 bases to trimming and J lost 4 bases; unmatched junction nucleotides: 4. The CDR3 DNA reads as TGTGCCAGCAGTCCCGGGAGGGTGTACAATGAGCAGTTCTTC. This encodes CASSPGRVYNEQFF.

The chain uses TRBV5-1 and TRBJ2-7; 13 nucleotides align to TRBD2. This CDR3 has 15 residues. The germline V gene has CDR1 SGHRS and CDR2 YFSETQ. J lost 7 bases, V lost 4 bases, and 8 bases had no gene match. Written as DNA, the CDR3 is TGCGCCAGCAGCCTGCGACTAGCGGGAGGCAGGGAGCAGTACTTC. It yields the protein CASSLRLAGGREQYF.

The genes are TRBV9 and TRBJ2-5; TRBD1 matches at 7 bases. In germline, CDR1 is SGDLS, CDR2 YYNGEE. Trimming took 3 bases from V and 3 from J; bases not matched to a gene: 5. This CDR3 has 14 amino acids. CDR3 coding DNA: TGTGCCAGCAGCGCTGACACAGGGGAAGAGACCCAGTACTTC. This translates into CASSADTGEETQYF.

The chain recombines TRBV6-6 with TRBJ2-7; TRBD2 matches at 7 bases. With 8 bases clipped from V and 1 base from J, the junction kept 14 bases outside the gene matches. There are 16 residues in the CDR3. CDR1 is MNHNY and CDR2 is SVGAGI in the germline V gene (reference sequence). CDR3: CASALTGAGSSYEQYF. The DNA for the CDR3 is TGTGCCAGCGCCCTAACGGGAGCGGGATCGTCCTACGAGCAGTACTTC.

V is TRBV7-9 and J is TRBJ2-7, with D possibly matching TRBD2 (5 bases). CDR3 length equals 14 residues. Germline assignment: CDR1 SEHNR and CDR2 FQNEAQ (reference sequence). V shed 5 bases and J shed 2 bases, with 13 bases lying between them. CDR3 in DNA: TGTGCCAGCAGCAACCCCGGGAACCCCTACGAGCAGTACTTC. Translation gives CASSNPGNPYEQYF.

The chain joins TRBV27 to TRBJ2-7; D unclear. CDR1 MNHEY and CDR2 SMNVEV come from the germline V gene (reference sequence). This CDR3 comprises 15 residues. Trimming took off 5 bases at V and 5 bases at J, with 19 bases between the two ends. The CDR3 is CASSRVVSKGDEQYF. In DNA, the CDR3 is TGTGCCAGCAGTCGAGTGGTCTCTAAAGGCGACGAGCAGTACTTC.

CDR3 region: CASSLGRPLSYEQYF. The CDR3 DNA is TGTGCCAGCAGCCTGGGACGCCCGCTCTCCTACGAGCAGTACTTC. The chain is built from TRBV7-2 and TRBJ2-7; D might be TRBD1 or TRBD2, each matching 5 bases. Trimming cost V 5 bases and J 0 bases, with 14 bases left between them. This CDR3 comprises 15 residues. Germline CDR1 is SGHTA and CDR2 is FQGNSA. Using reference TRBV7-2 and TRBJ2-7 for the parts outside the CDR3, the full variable domain is GAGVSQSPSNKVTEKGKDVELRCDPISGHTALYWYRQSLGQGLEFLIYFQGNSAPDKSGLPSDRFSAERTGGSVSTLTIQRTQQEDSAVYLCASSLGRPLSYEQYFGPGTRLTVT.

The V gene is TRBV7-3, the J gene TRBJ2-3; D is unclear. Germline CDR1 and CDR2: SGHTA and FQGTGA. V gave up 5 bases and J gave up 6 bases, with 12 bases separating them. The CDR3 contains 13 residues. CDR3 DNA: TGTGCCAGCAGCCCCAGACTCGGGGATACGCAGTATTTT. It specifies CASSPRLGDTQYF.

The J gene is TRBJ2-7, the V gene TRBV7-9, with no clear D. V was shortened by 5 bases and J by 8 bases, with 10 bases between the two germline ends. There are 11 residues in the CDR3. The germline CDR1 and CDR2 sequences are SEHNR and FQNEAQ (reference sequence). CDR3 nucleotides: TGTGCCAGCAGCCTGGGGTACCAGCAGTACTTC. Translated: CASSLGYQQYF.

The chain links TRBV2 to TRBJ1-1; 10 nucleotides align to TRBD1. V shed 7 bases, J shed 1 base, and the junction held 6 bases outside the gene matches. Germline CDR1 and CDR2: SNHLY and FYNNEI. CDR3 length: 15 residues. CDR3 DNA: TGTGCCAGCACTCGCGGACAGGGGGAGAACACTGAAGCTTTCTTT. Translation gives CASTRGQGENTEAFF.

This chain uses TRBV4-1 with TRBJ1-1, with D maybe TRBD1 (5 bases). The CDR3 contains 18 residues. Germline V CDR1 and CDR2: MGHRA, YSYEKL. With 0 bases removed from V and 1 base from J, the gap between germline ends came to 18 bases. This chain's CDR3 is CASSQETFIGHRNTEAFF. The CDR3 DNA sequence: TGCGCCAGCAGCCAAGAGACCTTCATCGGACACCGGAACACTGAAGCTTTCTTT.

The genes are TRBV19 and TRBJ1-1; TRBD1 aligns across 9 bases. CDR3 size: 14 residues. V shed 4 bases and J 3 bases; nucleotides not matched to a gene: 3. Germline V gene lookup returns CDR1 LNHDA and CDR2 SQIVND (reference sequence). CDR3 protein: CASSTTGGHTEAFF. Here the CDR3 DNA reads TGTGCCAGTAGTACTACAGGGGGCCACACTGAAGCTTTCTTT.

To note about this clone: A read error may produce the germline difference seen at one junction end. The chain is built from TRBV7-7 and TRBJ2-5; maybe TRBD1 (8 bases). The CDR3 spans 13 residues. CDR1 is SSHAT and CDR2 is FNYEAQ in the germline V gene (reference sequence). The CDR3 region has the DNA TGTGCTAGCAGCGGGACAGGCCAAGAGACCCAGTACTTC. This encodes CASSGTGQETQYF.

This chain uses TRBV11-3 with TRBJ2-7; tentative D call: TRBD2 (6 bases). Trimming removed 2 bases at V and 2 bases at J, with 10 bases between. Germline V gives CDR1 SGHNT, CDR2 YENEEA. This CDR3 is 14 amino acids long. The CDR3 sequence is CASSLMAGPYEQYF. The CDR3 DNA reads TGTGCCAGCAGCTTAATGGCGGGACCCTACGAGCAGTACTTC.

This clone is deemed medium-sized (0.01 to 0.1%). CDR3 residues: CASSPRGPAGELFF. CDR3 bases: TGTGCCAGCAGCCCACGAGGTCCGGCCGGGGAGCTGTTTTTT. The V call is TRBV7-8, the J call TRBJ2-2; D is unresolved. V was pared by 5 bases and J by 6 bases, with 13 bases between. The germline V gene has CDR1 SGHVS and CDR2 FQNEAQ. The CDR3 length is 14 residues.

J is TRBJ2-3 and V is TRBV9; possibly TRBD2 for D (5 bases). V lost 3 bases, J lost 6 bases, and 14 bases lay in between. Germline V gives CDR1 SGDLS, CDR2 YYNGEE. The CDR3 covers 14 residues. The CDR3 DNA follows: TGTGCCAGCAGCGGAACAGTGGGCGGGGATACGCAGTATTTT. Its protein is CASSGTVGGDTQYF.